The present entry profiles one T cell receptor beta chain with its context. What it binds is not known. While unrecorded immune exposures were likely, the donors were nominally healthy when sampled. The study ran its PCR with 60 Vbeta and 13 Jbeta primers. The table came from immunoSEQ multiplex PCR; TCRdb's copy has only in-frame clones and leaves some out. There are about 230,000 clones in the sample; roughly 84% occur only once, and 1.3% lies in the top ten. V was shortened by 2 bases and J by 6 bases, with 17 bases between the two germline ends. The length of the CDR3 is 15 residues. Germline V gene data show CDR1 as MNHEY and CDR2 as SMNVEV (reference sequence). This entry belongs to a study of cytomegalovirus exposure and HLA in healthy donors. Study-level information: Out of 170 million or so T cells, an earlier analysis found around 120 million unique TCR beta sequences in total.

Findings of the study overall: Confirmation was obtained in vitro that a few CMV-associated chains are specific for CMV antigens. The authors excluded some V segments, including TRBV6-2 and TRBV6-3, as indistinguishable.

The TCR sequence derives from a human donor in good health. Sample: PBMCs. This chain links TRBV27 with TRBJ2-7; tentatively, D is TRBD2 (6 bases). DNA for the CDR3: TGTGCCAGCAGTTTAGTTGGGGGGAACCGGCGCGAGCAGTACTTC. Translated: CASSLVGGNRREQYF.